The 32 T cell receptor beta chains in this list originate from one sample, sequenced in a study of T cell responses to AZD1222 COVID-19 vaccine. TCRdb's copy holds only in-frame clones and misses some; the assay was immunoSEQ multiplex PCR. Of about 120,000 clones in the sample, about 90% were seen once. This specimen consisted of peripheral blood, obtained on day 0 of AZD1222 vaccination. These receptors were obtained from an adult in good health.

V usage is TRBV7-9 and J usage is TRBJ2-3, with D possibly TRBD2 on 5 matching bases. The ends were cut back, 5 bases at V and 4 bases at J, with 7 bases in the middle. CDR3 size: 12 residues. Germline loops: CDR1 SEHNR, CDR2 FQNEAQ (reference sequence). CDR3 sequence (DNA): TGTGCCAGCAGCCCGGACTCAGATACGCAGTATTTT. It translates to CASSPDSDTQYF.

This sequence joins TRBV11-2 and TRBJ2-1; perhaps TRBD2 as D (7 bases). V was shortened by 5 bases and J by 8 bases, with 19 bases between the two germline ends. The CDR3 is 15 amino acids. Germline CDR1 and CDR2: SGHAT and FQNNGV. The CDR3 loop reads CASSGGALVGDEQFF. The DNA for the CDR3 is TGTGCCAGCAGCGGGGGGGCACTAGTTGGCGATGAGCAGTTCTTC.

The CDR3 loop is CASSGQDNEKLFF. DNA for the CDR3: TGTGCCAGCAGCGGACAGGATAATGAAAAACTGTTTTTT. This chain joins TRBV2 and TRBJ1-4; 7 nucleotides line up with TRBD1. The trim removed 6 bases at V and 4 bases at J, leaving 2 bases unmatched. Germline values: CDR1 SNHLY, CDR2 FYNNEI. This CDR3 spans 13 amino acids.

The rearrangement uses TRBV7-8 and TRBJ2-2; no clear D. CDR3 length equals 17 residues. Germline CDR1 is SGHVS and CDR2 is FQNEAQ. Trimming removed 2 bases at V and 3 bases at J, with 16 bases between. CDR3 nucleotide sequence: TGTGCCAGCAGCTTATCAACGGGTTCTGTTCACACCGGGGAGCTGTTTTTT. The encoded protein is CASSLSTGSVHTGELFF.

This rearrangement joins TRBV6-5 to TRBJ2-1; 8 nucleotides match TRBD2. The CDR3 covers 13 residues. The V segment lost 0 bases and the J segment 9 bases; nucleotides outside the gene matches: 1. Germline V CDR1 and CDR2: MNHEY, SVGAGI. The CDR3 DNA sequence: TGTGCCAGCAGTTACTCCGGGAGGGGTGAGCAGTTCTTC. Translating it yields CASSYSGRGEQFF.

This clone has only a few counts. The chain links TRBV2 to TRBJ2-1; 8 bases are shared with TRBD2. V shed 11 bases, J shed 2 bases, and the junction held 11 bases outside the gene matches. CDR1 and CDR2 from the germline V gene are SNHLY and FYNNEI. The CDR3 is made up of 15 amino acids. CDR3 loop: CACFRGGTAYNEQFF. CDR3 DNA sequence: TGTGCCTGCTTTCGGGGGGGGACCGCCTACAATGAGCAGTTCTTC.

The chain is built from TRBV6-1 and TRBJ2-7; D is undetermined. The CDR3 runs 11 residues. Germline V gives CDR1 MNHNS, CDR2 SASEGT. Trimming took 3 bases from V and 3 from J, leaving 3 bases between them. The CDR3, as DNA: TGTGCCAGCAGTGATTTCTACGAGCAGTACTTC. Protein: CASSDFYEQYF.

The chain is built from TRBV3-1 (or the pseudogene TRBV3-2) and TRBJ1-4, with a tentative D call TRBD1 (6 bases). V lost 0 bases, J lost 10 bases, and 21 bases lay in between. Germline V gives CDR1 LGHDT, CDR2 YNNKEL (reference sequence). CDR3 length equals 17 residues. In DNA form, the CDR3 reads TGTGCCAGCAGCCAAGATGGGGGCGCGGCAGGGAGTGGAAAACTGTTTTTT. Residues: CASSQDGGAAGSGKLFF.

The chain employs TRBV12-5 and TRBJ1-1; no definite D call. Germline assignment: CDR1 LGHNT and CDR2 FRNRAP. This CDR3 is 14 amino acids long. Trimming removed 3 bases at V and 1 base at J, with 9 bases between. The CDR3 sequence: CASGFLGRNTEAFF. CDR3 coding DNA: TGTGCTAGTGGTTTTCTAGGACGGAACACTGAAGCTTTCTTT. The full variable domain, rest sourced from reference TRBV12-5 and TRBJ1-1, is DARVTQTPRHKVTEMGQEVTMRCQPILGHNTVFWYRQTMMQGLELLAYFRNRAPLDDSGMPKDRFSAEMPDATLATLKIQPSEPRDSAVYFCASGFLGRNTEAFFGQGTRLTVV.

The chain uses TRBV19 and TRBJ2-7, with 8 bases matching TRBD1. Trimming cost V 1 base and J 2 bases; bases outside gene matches: 10. The CDR3 extends over 17 amino acids. Germline V gene lookup returns CDR1 LNHDA and CDR2 SQIVND (reference sequence). The CDR3 protein is CASSIGAGGSYPYEQYF. The CDR3 DNA sequence: TGTGCCAGTAGTATAGGAGCAGGGGGCAGCTATCCCTACGAGCAGTACTTC.

The chain uses TRBV6-5 and TRBJ2-7; TRBD1 agrees at 7 bases. The trim removed 6 bases at V and 3 bases at J, leaving 2 bases unmatched. Germline V CDR1 and CDR2: MNHEY, SVGAGI. The CDR3 has 12 amino acids. The CDR3 protein is CASRGDSYEQYF. The CDR3 DNA is TGTGCCAGCAGAGGGGACAGCTACGAGCAGTACTTC.

CDR3: CASSQVGRSYNEQFF. The CDR3 DNA reads as TGTGCCAGCAGCCAAGTGGGACGGAGCTACAATGAGCAGTTCTTC. This sequence joins TRBV14 and TRBJ2-1; D may be TRBD1 or TRBD2 (5 bases each). The CDR3 extends over 15 amino acids. Deletions cut 1 base from V and 3 bases from J, with 10 bases between. Germline V gives CDR1 SGHDN, CDR2 FVKESK.

The V gene is TRBV19, the J gene TRBJ1-5; 7 bases agree with TRBD1. The CDR3 has 15 residues. CDR1 and CDR2 from the germline V gene are LNHDA and SQIVND (reference sequence). The V segment lost 9 bases and the J segment 4 bases; nucleotides outside the gene matches: 12. CDR3 amino acids: CASHHPGQLNQPQHF. DNA for the CDR3: TGTGCCAGCCATCATCCGGGACAGCTTAATCAGCCCCAGCATTTT.

J is TRBJ1-5 and V is TRBV10-3; D gene uncertain. This CDR3 is built from 13 residues. Germline CDR1 is ENHRY and CDR2 is SYGVKD. V was cut by 6 bases and J by 5 bases, with 11 bases left in between. The CDR3 here is CAIRRTEDQPQHF. CDR3 sequence (DNA): TGTGCCATCAGACGGACCGAAGATCAGCCCCAGCATTTT.

Details on this clone: The sample holds other DNA sequences that translate to the same CDR3. The chain joins TRBV28 to TRBJ1-5; D is ambiguous. Germline V gene sequence: CDR1 MDHEN, CDR2 SYDVKM. The V end lost 3 bases, the J end lost 0 bases, and 3 bases lay between the germline ends. There are 13 residues in the CDR3. CDR3 nucleotide sequence: TGTGCCAGCAGTTTCAGTAGCAATCAGCCCCAGCATTTT. It yields the protein CASSFSSNQPQHF.

The chain combines TRBV6-5 with TRBJ2-7; the match to TRBD1 covers 10 bases. Germline CDR1 MNHEY, CDR2 SVGAGI. This CDR3 region has 14 residues. The junction had 5 bases not matched to a gene; V was cut back by 6 bases and J by 3 bases. For the CDR3, the DNA is TGTGCCAGCAGCCGATGGACAGGGGGCTACGAGCAGTACTTC. Encoded protein: CASSRWTGGYEQYF.

This sequence joins TRBV27 and TRBJ2-2; 8 nucleotides line up with TRBD2. The V gene's germline CDR1 is MNHEY and CDR2 SMNVEV (reference sequence). Losses at the gene ends were 3 bases for V and 7 bases for J; bases not matched to a gene: 7. There are 15 residues in the CDR3. In DNA, the CDR3 is TGTGCCAGCAGTTTCGGACTAGCCTCAATCGGGGAGCTGTTTTTT. This codes for CASSFGLASIGELFF.

This chain joins TRBV6-5 and TRBJ2-7; D is unresolved. The CDR3 is 13 amino acids. From germline, CDR1 is MNHEY and CDR2 SVGAGI. The ends were cut back, 6 bases at V and 6 bases at J, with 15 bases in the middle. CDR3 loop: CASSRIQDREQYF. In DNA form, the CDR3 reads TGTGCCAGCAGCCGAATCCAGGACCGCGAGCAGTACTTC.

This chain uses TRBV7-2 with TRBJ2-4, with D possibly matching TRBD1 (6 bases). The CDR3 runs to 14 residues. With 5 bases removed from V and 7 bases from J, the gap between germline ends came to 15 bases. The germline gives CDR1 SGHTA, CDR2 FQGNSA. The DNA for the CDR3 is TGTGCCAGCAGCCTCAGGGGCGGACGGAACATTCAGTACTTC. Translating gives CASSLRGGRNIQYF.

The chain carries TRBV6-4 and TRBJ2-5; D unclear. The CDR3 spans 11 residues. The germline V gene encodes CDR1 MRHNA and CDR2 SNTAGT. V dropped 5 bases and J dropped 5 bases, with 6 bases sitting between them. CDR3 protein: CASSLQETQYF. For the CDR3, the DNA is TGTGCCAGCAGTCTCCAGGAGACCCAGTACTTC.

The chain links TRBV11-3 to TRBJ2-4, with D possibly TRBD1 on 6 matching bases. Deletions cut 1 base from V and 4 bases from J, with 14 bases between. The CDR3 has 16 residues. The germline V gene encodes CDR1 SGHNT and CDR2 YENEEA. The CDR3 protein is CASSLGTGTNKNIQYF. The CDR3 DNA is TGTGCCAGCAGCTTAGGAACAGGGACGAATAAAAACATTCAGTACTTC.

This chain joins TRBV18 and TRBJ2-2; 15 nucleotides align to TRBD2. V was clipped by 0 bases and J by 6 bases; unmatched bases: 2. This CDR3 is 17 amino acids long. CDR1 is KGHSH, CDR2 LQKENI, per germline. In DNA, the CDR3 is TGTGCCAGCTCACCACCTGGACTAGCGGGAGGGGCCGGGGAGCTGTTTTTT. Its protein is CASSPPGLAGGAGELFF. Complete variable domain (other parts from reference TRBV18 and TRBJ2-2): NAGVMQNPRHLVRRRGQEARLRCSPMKGHSHVYWYRQLPEEGLKFMVYLQKENIIDESGMPKERFSAEFPKEGPSILRIQQVVRGDSAAYFCASSPPGLAGGAGELFFGEGSRLTVL.

This clone was detected only a few times. The J gene is TRBJ1-6, the V gene TRBV19; no clear D. The length of the CDR3 is 16 residues. From germline, CDR1 is LNHDA and CDR2 SQIVND (reference sequence). V was cut by 2 bases and J by 0 bases, with 8 bases left in between. The CDR3 is CASSILQSSYNSPLHF. CDR3 in DNA: TGTGCCAGTAGTATACTACAGAGCTCCTATAATTCACCCCTCCACTTT.

This clone occurred once. The chain links TRBV6-5 to TRBJ1-5, with D maybe TRBD1 (6 bases). This CDR3 region has 16 residues. The germline V and J ends were trimmed by 2 bases and 6 bases, with 17 bases remaining between them. Per the germline V gene, CDR1 is MNHEY and CDR2 is SVGAGI. The DNA for the CDR3 is TGTGCCAGCAGTTACCGGGACACGGGCCCGGGTCAGCCCCAGCATTTT. Protein: CASSYRDTGPGQPQHF.

This clone occurred a few times. V is TRBV6-6 and J is TRBJ2-2; TRBD2 agrees at 10 bases. Germline V gene data show CDR1 as MNHNY and CDR2 as SVGAGI (reference sequence). V lost 6 bases and J lost 2; bases outside the gene matches: 18. CDR3 length: 20 residues. The CDR3 loop reads CASSRLRLSLAGANTGELFF. The CDR3 nucleotides are TGTGCCAGCAGCAGACTGAGACTTTCCCTAGCGGGGGCAAACACCGGGGAGCTGTTTTTT.

The V call is TRBV7-7, the J call TRBJ1-3, with D uncertain. Per germline, CDR1 SSHAT and CDR2 FNYEAQ (reference sequence). The CDR3 extends over 14 amino acids. V was cut by 5 bases and J by 4 bases, with 12 bases left in between. In DNA, the CDR3 is TGTGCCAGCAGCGCCCACCTGGCCGGAAACACCATATATTTT. The encoded protein is CASSAHLAGNTIYF.

The V call is TRBV6-5, the J call TRBJ2-2; possibly TRBD1 or TRBD2 for D (5 bases each). Germline-derived CDR1 and CDR2 are MNHEY and SVGAGI. The V gene lost 5 bases and the J gene lost 4 bases, with 11 bases spanning the gap. This CDR3 contains 14 residues. The CDR3 nucleotides are TGTGCCAGCAGTCGGGACCGTTTCACCGGGGAGCTGTTTTTT. Its protein product is CASSRDRFTGELFF.

The CDR3 here is CASNTAHSGNTIYF. The DNA of the CDR3 is TGTGCCAGCAACACAGCTCACTCTGGAAACACCATATATTTT. The chain employs TRBV6-5 and TRBJ1-3; D not certain. The length of the CDR3 is 14 residues. The germline V gene encodes CDR1 MNHEY and CDR2 SVGAGI. The ends were cut back, 7 bases at V and 0 bases at J, with 10 bases in the middle.

The rearrangement uses TRBV4-1 and TRBJ2-1; 8 nucleotides agree with TRBD2. Germline V gene data show CDR1 as MGHRA and CDR2 as YSYEKL. The CDR3 consists of 17 residues. J lost 5 bases, V lost 1 base, and 10 bases had no gene match. CDR3: CASSQAWFSGGNNEQFF. The DNA of the CDR3 is TGCGCCAGCAGCCAAGCCTGGTTCAGCGGGGGCAACAATGAGCAGTTCTTC.

CDR3 in DNA: TGTGCCAGCCAGCCCGGGGGTTATAGCAATCAGCCCCAGCATTTT. This sequence encodes CASQPGGYSNQPQHF. The chain carries TRBV25-1 and TRBJ1-5; the D gene is possibly TRBD1 (5 bases). Germline CDR1 and CDR2: MGHDK and SYGVNS. The CDR3 has 15 amino acids. Trimming took off 8 bases at V and 0 bases at J, with 14 bases between the two ends. Full variable domain (remainder filled in from reference TRBV25-1 and TRBJ1-5): EADIYQTPRYLVIGTGKKITLECSQTMGHDKMYWYQQDPGMELHLIHYSYGVNSTEKGDLSSESTVSRIRTEHFPLTLESARPSHTSQYLCASQPGGYSNQPQHFGDGTRLSIL.

The chain employs TRBV6-5 and TRBJ1-5; possible D gene TRBD1, 6 bases. This CDR3 is 15 amino acids long. V lost 6 bases and J 4 bases, leaving 16 bases between the germline ends. The germline CDR1 and CDR2 sequences are MNHEY and SVGAGI. DNA for the CDR3: TGTGCCAGCAGCCGAAACCGGGACACAAATCAGCCCCAGCATTTT. Translating it yields CASSRNRDTNQPQHF.

The rearrangement uses TRBV15 and TRBJ1-5, with 7 bases matching TRBD1. This CDR3 is 17 amino acids long. After removal of 2 bases from V and 7 bases from J, the junction contained 14 bases not matched to a gene. From germline, CDR1 is LNHNV and CDR2 YYDKDF (reference sequence). For the CDR3, the DNA is TGTGCCACCAGCAGACCTGCGACAGGGCCCGGAGTACAGCCCCAGCATTTT. This translates into CATSRPATGPGVQPQHF.